The 2 T cell receptor beta chains below were found in one sample sequenced in a study of CD8+CD57+ T cells in acquired aplastic anemia. Genomic DNA, serving as template, underwent TCR beta VDJ and CDR3 profiling. TCRdb passed the reads through MiXCR, listing each CDR3 protein once. In the table there are over 150,000 distinct CDR3 sequences, approximately 49% of which are singletons. The specimen was sorted CD4+, CD8+, or CD8+CD57+ T cells (not recorded which) from PBMCs. The receptor set was obtained from a human donor in good health, serving as a control.

V gene TRBV12-3 or TRBV12-4 combines with J gene TRBJ1-2; D gene uncertain. The V end was cut by 4 bases, the J end by 3 bases, with 9 bases between. The CDR3 has 13 residues. The CDR3, as DNA: TGTGCCAGCAGTTACTCTGACTACTATGGCTACACCTTC. Its translation: CASSYSDYYGYTF.

The chain recombines TRBV10-3 with TRBJ2-1; unclear D gene. Trimming removed 4 bases from V and 6 bases from J, with 4 bases in between. CDR3 length: 11 amino acids. CDR1 and CDR2 (germline): ENHRY, SYGVKD. DNA of the CDR3: TGTGCCATCAGTGGCACCAATGAGCAGTTCTTC. Translating gives CAISGTNEQFF.